This T cell receptor (beta chain) was sequenced during a study of T cell clonotyping in hematopoietic cell transplantation. Study-wide points: Pathologically expanded recipient clonotypes increased progressively from day 30 to day 180 as diversity fell. Graft donor and pretransplant recipient Inverse Simpson Index values predicted broader posttransplant TCR diversity. CD4 and CD8 repertoire contributions could not be separated without sorting.

The germline V gene has CDR1 SGDLS and CDR2 YYNGEE. V lost 0 bases, J lost 8 bases, and 14 bases lay in between. There are 15 residues in the CDR3. On this clone: Its antigen is not known.

Sequencing was performed with immunoSEQ multiplex PCR; in TCRdb, only in-frame clones are kept and a portion is missing. The sample shows approximately 11,000 clones, approximately 90% of them seen only once. The sequence came from a woman aged 45-59 years in good health. Some clones in this sample may be carry-over from other donors' samples. The chain uses TRBV9 and TRBJ2-2; D might be TRBD2 (7 bases). Sequencing used peripheral blood mononuclear cells. The CDR3 is CASSVERGAPGELFF. The CDR3 region has the DNA TGTGCCAGCAGCGTAGAACGGGGGGCCCCAGGGGAGCTGTTTTTT. Full variable domain (remainder filled in from reference TRBV9 and TRBJ2-2): DSGVTQTPKHLITATGQRVTLRCSPRSGDLSVYWYQQSLDQGLQFLIQYYNGEERAKGNILERFSAQQFPDLHSELNLSSLELGDSALYFCASSVERGAPGELFFGEGSRLTVL.